This TCR beta chain derives from a study of T cells in Graves' hyperthyroidism and ophthalmopathy. The germline V and J ends were trimmed by 1 base and 4 bases, with 14 bases remaining between them. The CDR3 runs to 16 residues. Germline V CDR1 and CDR2: SGHAT, FQNNGV. Study results and caveats: Blood held most thyroid clonotypes expanded above 0.001 frequency. Model predictions of ophthalmopathy came a median around 6.5 months before onset.

Diagnostic decisions used clinical symptoms, serum thyroxine and TRAb, thyroid ultrasound and orbital computed tomography. PBMCs were obtained from over 8.5 ml fresh peripheral blood. This clonotype occurred many times. No antigen is known for it. What was amplified from RNA transcripts were TCR beta CDR3 regions. During a first-round RT-PCR of the TCR CDR3, the HTBI primer set was used. TCRdb passed the multiplex PCR reads through MiXCR, listing each CDR3 protein once. There are 500,000 to 650,000 distinct CDR3 sequences in the sample; about 20% occur only once, and 47% lies in the top ten. The V call is TRBV11-2, the J call TRBJ2-1; D possibly corresponds to TRBD2 (7 bases). The origin of this receptor is a man between 35 and 55 years old with Graves' ophthalmopathy. The sample taken for sequencing was blood. CDR3 region: CASSLGPGGGYNEQFF. The DNA for the CDR3 is TGTGCCAGCAGCTTAGGTCCGGGGGGCGGTTACAATGAGCAGTTCTTC.